Below, 20 T cell receptor beta chains from the same sample are listed, as sequenced in a study of shared clonotypes between healthy human individuals. TCRdb keeps only in-frame clones here, not all; method: immunoSEQ multiplex PCR. The sample includes some 1.4 million clones, roughly 96% of them seen just once. Sequencing was carried out using naive CD4+ T cells sorted from blood. Subset specified: CD45RA+ positively selected. Receptors originate from a man between 25 and 39 years old in good health.

CDR3 amino acids: CASSQDGRVETQYF. The CDR3 DNA is TGCGCCAGCAGCCAAGATGGCAGGGTGGAGACCCAGTACTTC. The V and J genes are TRBV4-3 and TRBJ2-5, with a tentative D call TRBD1 (5 bases). The CDR3 is made up of 14 amino acids. Trimming pared 0 bases from V and 5 bases from J, leaving 10 bases between. From germline, CDR1 is LGHNA and CDR2 YSLEER.

This clone was counted a single time. The chain employs TRBV11-3 and TRBJ2-1; D tentatively reads TRBD1 or TRBD2 (7 bases each). V lost 8 bases to trimming and J lost 7 bases, with 15 bases between them. The germline V gene encodes CDR1 SGHNT and CDR2 YENEEA. The CDR3 spans 13 residues. The CDR3 spells CASGEGARNEQFF. In DNA form, the CDR3 reads TGTGCCAGCGGGGAGGGGGCTAGAAATGAGCAGTTCTTC.

This clone was detected only once. The chain links TRBV6-6 to TRBJ2-1, with D perhaps TRBD1 (6 bases). Per the germline V gene, CDR1 is MNHNY and CDR2 is SVGAGI (reference sequence). The CDR3 consists of 15 residues. V lost 0 bases and J 6 bases, leaving 12 bases between the germline ends. This CDR3 reads CASSYSGAQVNEQFF. The CDR3 region has the DNA TGTGCCAGCAGTTACTCGGGGGCTCAGGTCAATGAGCAGTTCTTC.

The J gene is TRBJ2-2, the V gene TRBV28; 7 bases are shared with TRBD1. From germline, CDR1 is MDHEN and CDR2 SYDVKM. V was pared by 1 base and J by 6 bases, with 5 bases of the junction left unmatched. This CDR3 comprises 15 residues. The CDR3 loop reads CASSLFPGQAGELFF. Here the CDR3 DNA reads TGTGCCAGCAGTTTATTCCCCGGACAGGCCGGGGAGCTGTTTTTT.

J is TRBJ2-6 and V is TRBV19, with TRBD2 matching over 11 bases. The V segment lost 6 bases and the J segment 2 bases; nucleotides outside the gene matches: 3. The germline V gene encodes CDR1 LNHDA and CDR2 SQIVND (reference sequence). This CDR3 comprises 16 residues. The CDR3 DNA sequence: TGTGCCAGTAGACTAGCGGGAGATGCTGGGGCCAACGTCCTGACTTTC. It is translated as CASRLAGDAGANVLTF.

The V gene is TRBV6-5, the J gene TRBJ2-7; 7 bases line up with TRBD1. With V trimmed by 5 bases and J by 3 bases, 10 bases remained unmatched. The CDR3 spans 15 residues. Germline-derived CDR1 and CDR2 are MNHEY and SVGAGI. The CDR3 DNA follows: TGTGCCAGCAGTCGCGACAGGGAGAGTCGCTACGAGCAGTACTTC. Protein: CASSRDRESRYEQYF.

V and J are TRBV5-1 and TRBJ2-7, with TRBD2 matching 8 bases. The CDR3 length is 16 residues. The ends lost 4 bases at V and 5 bases at J; junction bases unmatched: 14. Germline lookup yields CDR1 SGHRS and CDR2 YFSETQ. This chain's CDR3 is CASSNRVAGGANEQYF. DNA for the CDR3: TGCGCCAGCAGCAATCGGGTGGCGGGAGGAGCCAACGAGCAGTACTTC.

This clone is categorized as medium-sized. The gene calls are TRBV28 and TRBJ2-1; the match to TRBD2 covers 12 bases. With 4 bases clipped from V and 8 bases from J, the junction kept 9 bases outside the gene matches. Germline CDR1 reads MDHEN; CDR2 reads SYDVKM. The CDR3 spans 16 residues. The CDR3 sequence: CASSSPGLAGKYEQFF. CDR3 DNA: TGTGCCAGCAGTTCCCCCGGACTAGCGGGAAAGTATGAGCAGTTCTTC.

The V call is TRBV5-1, the J call TRBJ2-5, with 7 bases fitting TRBD2. The length of the CDR3 is 15 residues. Germline CDR1 and CDR2: SGHRS and YFSETQ. V dropped 0 bases and J dropped 4; count of bases not matched to a gene: 6. CDR3 region: CASSLVVGRGETQYF. The CDR3 nucleotides are TGCGCCAGCAGCTTGGTGGTTGGGAGGGGAGAGACCCAGTACTTC.

The genes are TRBV18 and TRBJ1-4, with 7 bases that match TRBD1. Unmatched junction bases numbered 6, after V lost 3 bases and J lost 5 bases. This CDR3 comprises 15 residues. Per germline, CDR1 KGHSH and CDR2 LQKENI. For the CDR3, the DNA is TGTGCCAGCTCACCCAACAGGGGCGCGAATGAAAAACTGTTTTTT. This gives the protein CASSPNRGANEKLFF.

The chain is built from TRBV11-2 and TRBJ2-3, with D perhaps matching TRBD2 (5 bases). V shed 3 bases and J shed 3 bases, with 25 bases lying between them. The germline V gene has CDR1 SGHAT and CDR2 FQNNGV. This CDR3 comprises 19 residues. Written as DNA, the CDR3 is TGTGCCAGCAGCTTGCGGTCGGGGTCTCGGCTTGGGGTAACAGATACGCAGTATTTT. The encoded protein is CASSLRSGSRLGVTDTQYF.

The chain couples TRBV28 to TRBJ2-2; possible D gene TRBD2, 6 bases. V dropped 5 bases and J dropped 4 bases, with 14 bases sitting between them. Looked up from germline, CDR1 is MDHEN and CDR2 is SYDVKM. CDR3 size: 15 residues. CDR3 residues: CASSPGTLITGELFF. CDR3 DNA: TGTGCCAGCAGTCCCGGGACTCTTATCACCGGGGAGCTGTTTTTT.

This clone was counted once. The chain employs TRBV7-2 and TRBJ2-1, with TRBD2 matching 9 bases. Looked up from germline, CDR1 is SGHTA and CDR2 is FQGNSA. Germline trimming cut 8 bases from V and 8 bases from J; bases unmatched to any gene: 7. The CDR3 loop spans 13 amino acids. DNA for the CDR3: TGTGCCAGCGGCGGGGGGGGAAGAGATGAGCAGTTCTTC. It yields the protein CASGGGGRDEQFF.

The chain has TRBV20-1 and TRBJ2-7, with D unresolved. In germline, CDR1 is DFQATT, CDR2 SNEGSKA (reference sequence). V was clipped by 6 bases and J by 2 bases, with 8 bases between them. This CDR3 comprises 11 residues. The CDR3 DNA is TGCAGTGCCGCGTTTACCTACGAGCAGTACTTC. This gives the protein CSAAFTYEQYF.

This clone is a singleton in its sample. The chain joins TRBV2 to TRBJ2-7, with a weak D call TRBD1 (6 bases). The germline V gene encodes CDR1 SNHLY and CDR2 FYNNEI. The V end lost 6 bases, the J end lost 3 bases, and 9 bases lay between the germline ends. The CDR3 consists of 12 residues. Here the CDR3 reads CASSRGFYEQYF. The DNA of the CDR3 is TGTGCCAGCAGCAGGGGTTTCTACGAGCAGTACTTC.

In its sample, this clone was seen once. V is TRBV5-4 and J is TRBJ2-1; 8 bases match TRBD2. After removal of 1 base from V and 4 bases from J, the junction contained 7 bases not matched to a gene. There are 16 residues in the CDR3. CDR1 SGHNT and CDR2 YYREEE come from the germline V gene (reference sequence). This chain's CDR3 is CASSLNKRGNYNEQFF. CDR3 coding DNA: TGTGCCAGCAGCTTGAATAAGCGGGGGAATTACAATGAGCAGTTCTTC.

The rearrangement joins TRBV7-8 to TRBJ2-3; D possibly corresponds to TRBD2 (5 bases). V was trimmed by 4 bases and J by 2 bases, leaving 13 bases between them. Germline V gene sequence: CDR1 SGHVS, CDR2 FQNEAQ. The CDR3 has 15 amino acids. CDR3: CASSWSGGYTDTQYF. In DNA, the CDR3 is TGTGCCAGCAGCTGGAGCGGAGGTTACACAGATACGCAGTATTTT.

The CDR3 loop reads CASSFSGTYGYTF. CDR3 nucleotides: TGTGCCAGCAGCTTCTCGGGGACCTATGGCTACACCTTC. J is TRBJ1-2 and V is TRBV7-9, with D perhaps matching TRBD1 (5 bases). The CDR3 length is 13 residues. Germline CDR1 reads SEHNR; CDR2 reads FQNEAQ (reference sequence). V shed 3 bases and J shed 4 bases, with 9 bases lying between them.

The rearrangement uses TRBV28 and TRBJ2-2; perhaps D is TRBD1 or TRBD2 (5 bases each). The V and J ends lost 4 bases and 3 bases respectively, with 12 bases between them. This CDR3 is 15 amino acids long. CDR1 and CDR2 (germline): MDHEN, SYDVKM. CDR3 sequence reads: CASSWGGRDTGELFF. In nucleotides, the CDR3 is TGTGCCAGCAGTTGGGGCGGGCGGGACACCGGGGAGCTGTTTTTT.

The J gene is TRBJ2-5, the V gene TRBV5-1; D is possibly TRBD1 or TRBD2 (5 bases each). V was cut by 4 bases and J by 8 bases, with 15 bases left in between. The CDR3 is 13 residues long. Germline loops: CDR1 SGHRS, CDR2 YFSETQ. The CDR3 protein is CASSGVGEPTQYF. The CDR3 DNA follows: TGCGCCAGCAGCGGGGTGGGGGAACCTACCCAGTACTTC. The variable domain in full, with the rest retrieved from reference TRBV5-1 and TRBJ2-5, is KAGVTQTPRYLIKTRGQQVTLSCSPISGHRSVSWYQQTPGQGLQFLFEYFSETQRNKGNFPGRFSGRQFSNSRSEMNVSTLELGDSALYLCASSGVGEPTQYFGPGTRLLVL.